A selection of T cell receptor beta chains follows, all from one sample in a study of cytomegalovirus exposure and HLA in healthy donors. Some clones are missing from TCRdb's copy, which holds only in-frame ones; the method was immunoSEQ multiplex PCR. This table has 130,000 to 150,000 clones, almost 85% appearing once. Sequencing was performed on PBMCs. These receptors came from a woman aged 60 to 75 in good health and CMV-seropositive. Both conserved end residues are part of each CDR3. The order of the fields is J gene, D gene, clone size, V gene, CDR3 protein, CDR3 DNA. The D gene is left open where the match is weak. A clone size is listed for some rows: how often the clone was seen (once, few, many), or a class if it is expanded.

>TRBJ2-1|TRBD2|once|TRBV7-6
CASSSSVGSGRASYNEQFF
TGTGCCAGCAGCTCCTCTGTGGGTAGCGGGAGGGCCTCCTACAATGAGCAGTTCTTC
>TRBJ1-1|.|few|TRBV30
CAWRGGGDTEAFF
TGTGCCTGGAGGGGGGGTGGAGACACTGAAGCTTTCTTT
>TRBJ2-1|TRBD1|once|TRBV30
CAWKDNRGPYNEQFF
TGTGCCTGGAAGGACAACAGGGGTCCCTACAATGAGCAGTTCTTC
>TRBJ1-1|.|.|TRBV6-6
CASSYPLGDTNTEAFF
TGTGCCAGCAGTTACCCTCTTGGGGACACGAACACTGAAGCTTTCTTT
>TRBJ1-4|TRBD1|.|TRBV7-9
CASSSGTGATNEKLFF
TGTGCCAGCAGCTCCGGGACAGGGGCAACTAATGAAAAACTGTTTTTT
>TRBJ2-3|.|few|TRBV28
CASSPSGGNTDTQYF
TGTGCCAGCAGCCCCTCGGGCGGGAACACAGATACGCAGTATTTT
>TRBJ2-1|.|few|TRBV21-1
CASSPGTGDSADNEQFF
TGTGCCAGCAGCCCCGGGACAGGTGATAGCGCTGACAATGAGCAGTTCTTC
>TRBJ2-7|.|.|TRBV28
CASSLTRRYEQYF
TGTGCCAGCAGTCTAACACGGAGGTACGAGCAGTACTTC
>TRBJ2-7|.|.|TRBV5-5
CASSLAQGGEQYF
TGTGCCAGCAGCTTGGCACAGGGCGGGGAGCAGTACTTC
>TRBJ1-1|TRBD1|.|TRBV14
CASSQPGGAYTEAFF
TGTGCCAGCAGCCAGCCAGGGGGCGCATATACTGAAGCTTTCTTT
>TRBJ2-7|.|.|TRBV28
CASSPPGGAYEQYF
TGTGCCAGCAGTCCCCCCGGAGGGGCCTACGAGCAGTACTTC
>TRBJ2-5|.|.|TRBV2
CASRADLLGETQYF
TGTGCCAGCAGGGCCGACCTTCTAGGAGAGACCCAGTACTTC
>TRBJ2-7|.|.|TRBV27
CASHRGWVGGPYEQYF
TGTGCCAGCCACCGGGGATGGGTCGGGGGTCCCTACGAGCAGTACTTC
>TRBJ1-2|TRBD1|.|TRBV10-3
CAIIGTGDRGYTF
TGTGCCATCATTGGGACAGGGGATAGGGGCTACACCTTC
>TRBJ2-5|.|.|TRBV7-3
CASSNSGEETQYF
TGTGCCAGCAGCAACTCGGGAGAGGAGACCCAGTACTTC
>TRBJ1-4|.|.|TRBV4-1
CASSKQGATNEKLFF
TGCGCCAGCAGCAAACAAGGGGCAACTAATGAAAAACTGTTTTTT
>TRBJ2-7|.|.|TRBV19
CASSIGGGEQYF
TGTGCCAGTAGTATAGGAGGCGGCGAGCAGTACTTC
>TRBJ2-3|TRBD1|few|TRBV7-9
CASSQSARGLGTDTQYF
TGTGCCAGCAGCCAGTCCGCAAGGGGGCTTGGGACAGATACGCAGTATTTT
>TRBJ1-1|.|.|TRBV5-6
CASSSPTGEATEAFF
TGTGCCAGCAGCTCCCCGACGGGGGAGGCCACTGAAGCTTTCTTT
>TRBJ2-7|.|.|TRBV7-2
CASSSSLLQGEQYF
TGTGCCAGCAGCTCCTCCCTGTTGCAGGGAGAGCAGTACTTC
>TRBJ1-3|TRBD1|.|TRBV28
CASSQLGQGARNTIYF
TGTGCCAGCAGTCAACTGGGACAGGGGGCGAGAAACACCATATATTTT
>TRBJ1-2|.|.|TRBV2
CASSEQGKGGYTF
TGTGCCAGCAGTGAACAGGGGAAAGGCGGCTACACCTTC
>TRBJ2-2|.|few|TRBV6-5
CASSYSGGGELFF
TGTGCCAGCAGTTACTCGGGAGGCGGGGAGCTGTTTTTT
>TRBJ2-6|TRBD2|few|TRBV5-4
CASSLGLAGVGGANVLTF
TGTGCCAGCAGCTTGGGACTAGCGGGAGTTGGTGGGGCCAACGTCCTGACTTTC
>TRBJ2-7|TRBD2|.|TRBV28
CASSPTGTSHYEQYF
TGTGCCAGCAGTCCCACCGGGACTAGCCACTACGAGCAGTACTTC
>TRBJ2-3|TRBD1|.|TRBV11-3
CASSLEGQSTDTQYF
TGTGCCAGCAGCTTAGAGGGACAGAGCACAGATACGCAGTATTTT